The rows below give T cell receptor beta chains drawn from one sample of a study of blood T cell repertoires in COVID-19. The protocol was immunoSEQ multiplex PCR, while the TCRdb copy is restricted to in-frame clones and leaves out a portion. The sample lists roughly 190,000 clones, approximately 80% occurring once. Sequencing was carried out using peripheral blood. Source of these receptors: a human donor in a cohort sampled during active COVID-19. CDR3s include the opening cysteine and the closing phenylalanine or tryptophan. D genes are given only for firm matches. Clone size is shown for a subset of rows, as once, few, many or a class of expanded clone.

V	size	D	J	CDR3	DNA
TRBV2	many	-	TRBJ2-1	CASSELGARNEQFF	TGTGCCAGCAGTGAATTGGGGGCCCGCAATGAGCAGTTCTTC
TRBV18	-	TRBD1	TRBJ1-6	CASSPPFGQGGNSPLHF	TGTGCCAGCTCACCACCCTTTGGACAGGGGGGTAATTCACCCCTCCACTTT
TRBV5-1	-	TRBD2	TRBJ2-3	CASSFQGGGTDTQYF	TGCGCCAGCAGCTTTCAGGGAGGGGGCACAGATACGCAGTATTTT
TRBV30	-	-	TRBJ1-5	CAWSETGLWHQPQHF	TGTGCCTGGAGTGAAACAGGTTTATGGCATCAGCCCCAGCATTTT
TRBV20-1	-	TRBD1	TRBJ1-1	CSASILTGYPEAFF	TGCAGTGCTAGTATCCTGACAGGGTACCCTGAAGCTTTCTTT
TRBV4-1	-	-	TRBJ1-4	CASSQDDIIAGGKLFF	TGCGCCAGCAGCCAAGACGATATTATTGCGGGAGGAAAACTGTTTTTT
TRBV6-5	-	-	TRBJ1-5	CASRRTGNNQPQHF	TGTGCCAGCAGGAGAACAGGGAACAATCAGCCCCAGCATTTT
TRBV19	-	-	TRBJ1-3	CASSIGGRGSGNTIYF	TGTGCCAGTAGTATAGGTGGCAGGGGCTCTGGAAACACCATATATTTT
TRBV2	few	-	TRBJ1-2	CASRLEGYGYTF	TGTGCCAGCAGACTAGAAGGCTATGGCTACACCTTC
TRBV19	-	-	TRBJ2-1	CASSMMGGRSSYNEQFF	TGTGCCAGTAGTATGATGGGGGGAAGAAGCTCCTACAATGAGCAGTTCTTC
TRBV27	-	-	TRBJ1-5	CASSLVPEGNQPQHF	TGTGCCAGCAGTTTGGTTCCGGAGGGCAATCAGCCCCAGCATTTT
TRBV6-5	once	TRBD1	TRBJ1-4	CASSYSHRGDEKLFF	TGTGCCAGCAGTTACTCGCACAGGGGGGATGAAAAACTGTTTTTT
TRBV6-1	-	TRBD1	TRBJ2-6	CASRERTGGSLGANVLTF	TGTGCCAGCAGAGAAAGGACAGGTGGTTCTCTAGGGGCCAACGTCCTGACTTTC
TRBV5-1	-	-	TRBJ2-5	CASSLVSQGGGETQYF	TGCGCCAGCAGCTTGGTCTCGCAGGGAGGCGGGGAGACCCAGTACTTC
TRBV7-9	-	TRBD2	TRBJ2-7	CASRRLAGGSDEQYF	TGTGCCAGCAGGAGACTAGCGGGAGGTTCCGACGAGCAGTACTTC
TRBV24-1	-	-	TRBJ2-1	CATSDPSRGFHEQFF	TGTGCCACCAGTGATCCCTCCAGGGGTTTTCATGAGCAGTTCTTC
TRBV5-1	-	TRBD2	TRBJ2-7	CASRPRLAADEQYF	TGCGCCAGCAGGCCCAGACTAGCGGCCGACGAGCAGTACTTC